These 29 T cell receptor beta chains share one sample of origin, sequenced in a study of T cell repertoires in cytomegalovirus infection. TCRdb redid the calling of the reads with MiXCR, one entry per CDR3 protein. This table holds more than 150,000 distinct CDR3 sequences, 17% found once. The sequencing sample was made of CD8+ T cells from PBMCs. These receptors originate from a human donor in good health (CMV status not recorded). Some clones in this sample may be carry-over from other donors' samples.

The chain carries TRBV6-2 or TRBV6-3 and TRBJ2-5; weak D call: TRBD2 (5 bases). Trimming shortened V by 0 bases and J by 4 bases, and 18 bases separated the two germline ends. Per germline, CDR1 MNHEY and CDR2 SVGEGT. The CDR3 totals 17 residues. CDR3 sequence (DNA): TGTGCCAGCAGTTACTCGAGTGGTGGACTCCTCCGAGAGACCCAGTACTTC. Protein: CASSYSSGGLLRETQYF.

This clonotype was detected only a few times. The genes are TRBV5-1 and TRBJ2-1; 8 bases agree with TRBD1. Germline CDR1 is SGHRS and CDR2 is YFSETQ. Trimming removed 3 bases from V and 9 bases from J; junction bases left unmatched: 5. CDR3 length: 13 amino acids. CDR3: CASSWDQGAEQFF. CDR3 bases: TGCGCCAGCAGCTGGGACCAGGGGGCTGAGCAGTTCTTC.

This clonotype was picked up a small number of times. The J gene is TRBJ2-5, the V gene TRBV7-9, with D possibly TRBD2 on 6 matching bases. V gave up 5 bases and J gave up 1 base, with 11 bases separating them. The CDR3 sequence is 14 residues long. Germline CDR1 SEHNR, CDR2 FQNEAQ (reference sequence). This chain's CDR3 is CASSQEGIQETQYF. In DNA, the CDR3 is TGTGCCAGCAGCCAGGAGGGGATCCAAGAGACCCAGTACTTC.

This clonotype was detected a few times. This chain links TRBV20-1 with TRBJ1-6; possible D gene TRBD1, 5 bases. V was pared by 4 bases and J by 3 bases, with 13 bases between. The CDR3 length is 15 residues. The germline V gene encodes CDR1 DFQATT and CDR2 SNEGSKA (reference sequence). The CDR3 here is CSAKGTPDYNSPLHF. The CDR3 DNA follows: TGCAGTGCTAAAGGGACCCCGGACTATAATTCACCCCTCCACTTT.

The gene calls are TRBV10-3 and TRBJ1-1; D unresolved. The germline CDR1 and CDR2 sequences are ENHRY and SYGVKD. The CDR3 has 10 amino acids. V was shortened by 10 bases and J by 5 bases, with 8 bases between the two germline ends. DNA of the CDR3: TGTGCCACCGGATCGACTGAAGCTTTCTTT. As protein: CATGSTEAFF.

This clonotype was observed once. The CDR3 reads CASSLRDSTRNEQFF. DNA of the CDR3: TGTGCCAGCAGTTTAAGGGACAGCACTCGGAATGAGCAGTTCTTC. The chain carries TRBV28 and TRBJ2-1; 7 nucleotides agree with TRBD1. CDR3 length equals 15 residues. CDR1 is MDHEN, CDR2 SYDVKM, per germline. The ends lost 2 bases at V and 7 bases at J; junction bases unmatched: 8.

This clonotype has only a few counts. The chain combines TRBV6-5 with TRBJ2-7; TRBD2 agrees at 10 bases. The junction had 7 bases not matched to a gene; V was cut back by 8 bases and J by 3 bases. Germline V gene lookup returns CDR1 MNHEY and CDR2 SVGAGI. The CDR3 length is 14 residues. As DNA, the CDR3 is TGTGCCAGCGGGATAGCGGGAGGTAACTACGAGCAGTACTTC. Translated: CASGIAGGNYEQYF.

The J gene is TRBJ2-1, the V gene TRBV11-3; possibly TRBD1 for D (5 bases). This CDR3 contains 13 residues. The germline V gene has CDR1 SGHNT and CDR2 YENEEA. V lost 4 bases, J lost 6 bases, and 10 bases lay in between. Here the CDR3 DNA reads TGTGCCAGCAGCTACCATAGGGGCAATGAGCAGTTCTTC. Translating gives CASSYHRGNEQFF. Full variable domain (rest looked up from reference TRBV11-3 and TRBJ2-1): EAGVVQSPRYKIIEKKQPVAFWCNPISGHNTLYWYLQNLGQGPELLIRYENEEAVDDSQLPKDRFSAERLKGVDSTLKIQPAELGDSAVYLCASSYHRGNEQFFGPGTRLTVL.

CDR3 nucleotide sequence: TGTGCCAGCAGCGTAGGTGGTGAGGGAAGCTACGAGCAGTACTTC. Its protein product is CASSVGGEGSYEQYF. The rearrangement joins TRBV9 to TRBJ2-7; possible D gene TRBD2, 5 bases. The CDR3 covers 15 residues. V shed 0 bases and J shed 3 bases, with 13 bases lying between them. Germline-derived CDR1 and CDR2 are SGDLS and YYNGEE.

The sample holds a few counts of this clonotype. The chain employs TRBV12-3 or TRBV12-4 and TRBJ1-1; unclear D gene. V was clipped by 1 base and J by 5 bases, with 11 bases between them. The CDR3 sequence is 14 residues long. CDR3 protein: CASSLVDEGTEAFF. As DNA, the CDR3 is TGTGCCAGCAGTTTAGTGGATGAAGGAACTGAAGCTTTCTTT.

The chain employs TRBV28 and TRBJ2-3, with a weak D call TRBD1 (6 bases). The CDR3 has 15 amino acids. Germline V gene lookup returns CDR1 MDHEN and CDR2 SYDVKM. Trimming removed 7 bases from V and 2 bases from J, with 16 bases in between. CDR3 in DNA: TGTGCCAGCAACTTATCCGGACAGCCCACAGATACGCAGTATTTT. This encodes CASNLSGQPTDTQYF. The full variable domain, in which reference TRBV28 and TRBJ2-3 provide the parts outside the CDR3, is DVKVTQSSRYLVKRTGEKVFLECVQDMDHENMFWYRQDPGLGLRLIYFSYDVKMKEKGDIPEGYSVSREKKERFSLILESASTNQTSMYLCASNLSGQPTDTQYFGPGTRLTVL.

The CDR3 region is CAISESMSPPHGELFF. For the CDR3, the DNA is TGTGCCATCAGTGAGTCGATGTCTCCCCCCCACGGGGAGCTGTTTTTT. The rearrangement uses TRBV10-3 and TRBJ2-2; D call uncertain. This CDR3 spans 16 amino acids. Germline CDR1 and CDR2: ENHRY and SYGVKD. Between the trimmed V and J ends, which lost 0 bases and 7 bases, there was a span of 15 bases.

This clonotype appeared many times. The chain has TRBV10-3 and TRBJ2-7; D ambiguous. Germline assignment: CDR1 ENHRY and CDR2 SYGVKD. This CDR3 comprises 15 residues. The V and J ends lost 0 bases and 5 bases respectively, with 14 bases between them. This CDR3 reads CAISESTGPADEQYF. The DNA of the CDR3 is TGTGCCATCAGTGAGTCGACTGGACCGGCCGACGAGCAGTACTTC.

This clonotype was observed a few times. This chain connects TRBV7-9 to TRBJ2-7; D may be TRBD1 or TRBD2 (7 bases each). V dropped 4 bases and J dropped 6 bases, with 16 bases sitting between them. The CDR3 runs 14 residues. Germline CDR1 and CDR2: SEHNR and FQNEAQ (reference sequence). The CDR3 DNA sequence: TGTGCCAGCAGCTCTCCGACAGGGAGGGGCGAGCAGTACTTC. This encodes CASSSPTGRGEQYF.

Only a few counts were recorded for this clonotype. CDR3 coding DNA: TGTGCCACCCTGACGGGGGGTGGCTACACCTTC. This encodes CATLTGGGYTF. The chain joins TRBV2 to TRBJ1-2; TRBD1 might be the D (5 bases). The CDR3 is 11 residues long. Trimming stripped 10 bases from V and 7 bases from J, with 13 bases between. Germline V gene sequence: CDR1 SNHLY, CDR2 FYNNEI. The whole variable domain, filled in from reference TRBV2 and TRBJ1-2, reads EPEVTQTPSHQVTQMGQEVILRCVPISNHLYFYWYRQILGQKVEFLVSFYNNEISEKSEIFDDQFSVERPDGSNFTLKIRSTKLEDSAMYFCATLTGGGYTFGSGTRLTVV.

V gene TRBV7-8 combines with J gene TRBJ2-2; D ambiguous. The V gene lost 5 bases and the J gene lost 2 bases, with 9 bases spanning the gap. The CDR3 is made up of 14 amino acids. Germline CDR1 reads SGHVS; CDR2 reads FQNEAQ. CDR3 nucleotide sequence: TGTGCCAGCAGCGCCCGGAGCAACACCGGGGAGCTGTTTTTT. Its translation: CASSARSNTGELFF.

J is TRBJ1-3 and V is TRBV6-1, with 9 bases lining up with TRBD1. CDR1 and CDR2 (germline): MNHNS, SASEGT. The CDR3 is 15 amino acids. V shed 6 bases, J shed 8 bases, and the junction held 11 bases outside the gene matches. The CDR3 sequence: CASSLTGGEGDTIYF. CDR3 nucleotide sequence: TGTGCCAGCAGCCTCACAGGGGGCGAAGGGGACACCATATATTTT.

This chain connects TRBV6-2 or TRBV6-3 to TRBJ2-1, with 10 bases identical to TRBD2. CDR3 length equals 16 residues. CDR1 and CDR2 (germline): MNHEY, SVGEGT. V shed 8 bases and J 9 bases; nucleotides not matched to a gene: 16. CDR3 in DNA: TGTGCCAGCCTCTGGGGGACTAGCGAAGTAAGTGGTGAGCAGTTCTTC. Amino acids: CASLWGTSEVSGEQFF.

This clonotype showed up just a few times. The chain links TRBV4-2 to TRBJ1-1, with D tentatively TRBD1 (5 bases). The V gene's germline CDR1 is LGHNA and CDR2 YNFKEQ. Between the trimmed V and J ends, which lost 4 bases and 1 base, there was a span of 13 bases. This CDR3 has 15 amino acids. In DNA form, the CDR3 reads TGTGCCAGCAGCCCCCAGCGGAGGGGGAACACTGAAGCTTTCTTT. Its protein is CASSPQRRGNTEAFF.

This clonotype was observed a few times. The CDR3 DNA reads as TGCAGCGTGGAGCCCCTAGCTTACAATGAGCAGTTCTTC. As protein: CSVEPLAYNEQFF. The chain carries TRBV29-1 and TRBJ2-1, with a weak D call TRBD2 (5 bases). CDR3 length: 13 amino acids. V was clipped by 6 bases and J by 4 bases, with 13 bases between them. The V gene's germline CDR1 is SQVTM and CDR2 ANQGSEA.

Ten or more counts support this clonotype. V usage is TRBV7-8 and J usage is TRBJ2-5, with D tentatively TRBD2 (5 bases). This CDR3 is built from 14 residues. Trimming removed 5 bases from V and 2 bases from J, with 12 bases in between. Germline V gene lookup returns CDR1 SGHVS and CDR2 FQNEAQ. CDR3 nucleotides: TGTGCCAGCAGCCGTAGAGGGCTACAAGAGACCCAGTACTTC. Its protein product is CASSRRGLQETQYF.

This clonotype came up once. The V call is TRBV12-3 or TRBV12-4, the J call TRBJ1-4; D gene uncertain. The CDR3 length is 13 residues. The ends were cut back, 2 bases at V and 8 bases at J, with 9 bases in the middle. CDR3 in DNA: TGTGCCAGCAGTTTAAGACTCGAAGAAAAACTGTTTTTT. It codes for CASSLRLEEKLFF.

V is TRBV2 and J is TRBJ1-2; D unresolved. The germline CDR1 and CDR2 sequences are SNHLY and FYNNEI. This CDR3 has 15 amino acids. V was clipped by 2 bases and J by 7 bases, with 17 bases between them. The CDR3 is CASSETPSSRSGYTF. CDR3 nucleotide sequence: TGTGCCAGCAGTGAAACACCCTCCTCGAGAAGTGGCTACACCTTC.

The chain uses TRBV6-1 and TRBJ2-2, with 9 nucleotides matching TRBD1. The CDR3 consists of 14 residues. V was pared by 5 bases and J by 3 bases, with 1 base of the junction left unmatched. Germline V gives CDR1 MNHNS, CDR2 SASEGT. The CDR3 region has the DNA TGTGCCAGCAGTTGGACAGGGGACACCGGGGAGCTGTTTTTT. This gives the protein CASSWTGDTGELFF.

The sample holds many counts of this clonotype. This chain connects TRBV7-2 to TRBJ2-1, with TRBD1 matching over 10 bases. This CDR3 has 14 residues. Germline trimming cut 8 bases from V and 6 bases from J; bases unmatched to any gene: 7. The germline gives CDR1 SGHTA, CDR2 FQGNSA. CDR3 loop: CASLRQGAGNEQFF. In nucleotides, the CDR3 is TGTGCCAGCCTAAGACAGGGGGCTGGCAATGAGCAGTTCTTC.

The J gene is TRBJ1-1, the V gene TRBV7-3; D is perhaps TRBD1 (5 bases). This CDR3 has 13 residues. V was shortened by 1 base and J by 4 bases, with 7 bases between the two germline ends. Germline lookup yields CDR1 SGHTA and CDR2 FQGTGA. CDR3 nucleotides: TGTGCCAGCAGCTTAAAGGGGTCCACTGAAGCTTTCTTT. Its protein is CASSLKGSTEAFF.

This clonotype has more than one count but fewer than ten. V and J are TRBV12-3 or TRBV12-4 and TRBJ2-5, with D maybe TRBD2 (6 bases). The ends were cut back, 7 bases at V and 4 bases at J, with 10 bases in the middle. The CDR3 has 12 residues. The CDR3 reads CASTLGGETQYF. Here the CDR3 DNA reads TGTGCCAGCACTTTGGGGGGAGAGACCCAGTACTTC.

There are a few counts of this clonotype. The chain has TRBV28 and TRBJ2-7; TRBD2 aligns across 14 bases. The CDR3 runs to 17 residues. Looked up from germline, CDR1 is MDHEN and CDR2 is SYDVKM. J gave up 5 bases and V 2 bases, and 8 bases lay outside the gene matches. The CDR3 protein is CASSLRGTSGRGDEQYF. The CDR3 nucleotides read TGTGCCAGCAGTTTAAGGGGGACTAGCGGGAGAGGCGACGAGCAGTACTTC.

The chain couples TRBV20-1 to TRBJ1-6; maybe TRBD1 (6 bases). Germline V gene data show CDR1 as DFQATT and CDR2 as SNEGSKA (reference sequence). The CDR3 has 16 residues. V was cut by 5 bases and J by 1 base, with 15 bases left in between. CDR3 amino acids: CSALDRTRSYNSPLHF. CDR3 bases: TGCAGTGCTTTAGACAGGACGAGATCCTATAATTCACCCCTCCACTTT.